This T cell receptor (beta chain) was sequenced during a study of T cells in Graves' hyperthyroidism and ophthalmopathy. Authors of the study amplified TCR beta CDR3 regions from RNA transcripts. The primer set for the first-round RT-PCR of the TCR CDR3 was HTBI. TCRdb fed the multiplex PCR reads into MiXCR, producing one record per CDR3 protein. The sample consists of about 760,000 distinct CDR3 sequences, about 35% of them appearing once. Germline V lookup: CDR1 LNHDA, CDR2 SQIVND (reference sequence). The CDR3 covers 16 residues. Trimming took off 7 bases at V and 3 bases at J, with 21 bases between the two ends. Thyroid ultrasound, orbital computed tomography, clinical symptoms, and serum thyroxine and TRAb underpinned diagnoses.

V usage is TRBV19 and J usage is TRBJ1-1; a possible D gene is TRBD1 (5 bases). Sequencing was done on a sample of blood. This receptor was taken from a woman between 35 and 50 years old with Graves' hyperthyroidism. This chain's CDR3 is CASTPGFQGKYTEAFF. Written as DNA, the CDR3 is TGTGCCAGTACCCCAGGGTTCCAGGGAAAGTACACTGAAGCTTTCTTT. Drawing the rest from reference TRBV19 and TRBJ1-1, the complete variable domain is DGGITQSPKYLFRKEGQNVTLSCEQNLNHDAMYWYRQDPGQGLRLIYYSQIVNDFQKGDIAEGYSVSREKKESFPLTVTSAQKNPTAFYLCASTPGFQGKYTEAFFGQGTRLTVV.